The sequence of this T cell receptor (beta chain) was determined in a study of cytomegalovirus exposure and HLA in healthy donors. Primers for the PCR totalled 60 Vbeta and 13 Jbeta. Generated by immunoSEQ multiplex PCR, the TCRdb table keeps only in-frame clones and is missing some. The data contain about 200,000 clones, less than 85% of them seen just once; the ten biggest clones take up around 0.2%. The sequenced sample consisted of PBMCs. The clonotype comes from a girl aged 2 to 9 in good health and CMV-seronegative.

Written as DNA, the CDR3 is TGTGCCAGCAGCTTTGACAGGGGGGGCTACACCTTC. It is translated as CASSFDRGGYTF. The gene calls are TRBV13 and TRBJ1-2; TRBD1 matches 9 bases. The CDR3 extends over 12 amino acids. Trimming at V came to 3 bases and at J to 8 bases, leaving 1 base not matched to a gene. CDR1 is PRHDT, CDR2 FYEKMQ, per germline (reference sequence).